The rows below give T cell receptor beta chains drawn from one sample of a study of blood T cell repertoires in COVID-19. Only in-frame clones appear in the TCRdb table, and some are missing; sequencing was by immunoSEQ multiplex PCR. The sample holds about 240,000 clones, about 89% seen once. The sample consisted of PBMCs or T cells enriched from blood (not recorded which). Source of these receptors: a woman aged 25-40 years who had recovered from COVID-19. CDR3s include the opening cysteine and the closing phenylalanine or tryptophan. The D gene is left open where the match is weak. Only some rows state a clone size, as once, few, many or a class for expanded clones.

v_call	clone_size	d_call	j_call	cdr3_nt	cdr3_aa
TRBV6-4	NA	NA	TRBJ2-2	TGTGCCAGCAGTGACTCAGAACAGGGGAACACCGGGGAGCTGTTTTTT	CASSDSEQGNTGELFF
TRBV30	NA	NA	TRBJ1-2	TGTGCCTGGAGTGATGGGCAGAACTATGGCTACACCTTC	CAWSDGQNYGYTF
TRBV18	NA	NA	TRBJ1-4	TGTGCCAGCTCCGCCAGCAGGGATGAAAAACTGTTTTTT	CASSASRDEKLFF
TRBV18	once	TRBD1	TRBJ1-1	TGTGCCAGCTCACCACTGCAGTCGGGGACAGTAAACACTGAAGCTTTCTTT	CASSPLQSGTVNTEAFF
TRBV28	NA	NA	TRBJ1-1	TGTGCCAGCAGGGCCCCAGGGAACACTGAAGCTTTCTTT	CASRAPGNTEAFF
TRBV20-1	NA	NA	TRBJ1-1	TGCAGTGCTAGTTCGGGGTCGATGAACACTGAAGCTTTCTTT	CSASSGSMNTEAFF
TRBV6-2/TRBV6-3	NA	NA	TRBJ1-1	TGTGCCAGCAGTTATTTAGCGACGAACACTGAAGCTTTCTTT	CASSYLATNTEAFF
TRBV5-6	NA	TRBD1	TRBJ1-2	TGTGCCAGCAGCCAGGGGGACAGGCTCCTCAACTATGGCTACACCTTC	CASSQGDRLLNYGYTF
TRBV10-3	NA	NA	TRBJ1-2	TGTGCCACACAGTTCGACCCTCAGAGGGATGGCTACACCTTC	CATQFDPQRDGYTF
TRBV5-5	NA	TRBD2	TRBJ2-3	TGTGCCAGCACCTTAGCGGGCCTTGGCACAGATACGCAGTATTTT	CASTLAGLGTDTQYF
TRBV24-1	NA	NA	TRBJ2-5	TGTGCCACCAGTGACCCAGGACTGTACCAAGAGACCCAGTACTTC	CATSDPGLYQETQYF
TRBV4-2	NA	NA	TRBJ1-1	TGTGCCAGCAGCCCACGAGGGTTTGAAGCTTTCTTT	CASSPRGFEAFF
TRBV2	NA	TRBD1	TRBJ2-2	TGTGCCAGCAGTGAAGCGAACAGGGGGAGACGGACCGGGGAGCTGTTTTTT	CASSEANRGRRTGELFF
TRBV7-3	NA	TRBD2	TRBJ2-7	TGTGCCAGCAGCTTAATGGCGGGAGGGAACGAGCAGTACTTC	CASSLMAGGNEQYF
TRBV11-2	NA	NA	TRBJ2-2	TGTGCCAGCAGCATACTCGCCGGGGAGCTGTTTTTT	CASSILAGELFF
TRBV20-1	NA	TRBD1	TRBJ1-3	TGCAGTGCTAGTGTGGGACAGTTCGGAAACACCATATATTTT	CSASVGQFGNTIYF
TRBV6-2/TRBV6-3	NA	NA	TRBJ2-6	TGTGCCAGCAGTTACGCACGGTCTGGGGCCAACGTCCTGACTTTC	CASSYARSGANVLTF
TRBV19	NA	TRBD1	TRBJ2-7	TGTGCCAGTAGTAACCAGGGACAGACCTACTACGAGCAGTACTTC	CASSNQGQTYYEQYF
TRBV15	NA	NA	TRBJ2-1	TGTGCCACCAGCAGAGATTTGAAAGGGGCTTTTGAGCAGTTCTTC	CATSRDLKGAFEQFF
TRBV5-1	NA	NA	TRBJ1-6	TGCGCCAGCAGCCCGGACAGCACCTATAATTCACCCCTCCACTTT	CASSPDSTYNSPLHF
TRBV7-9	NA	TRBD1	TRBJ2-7	TGTGCCAGCAGCCGGGGACAGTCATTGGACGAGCAGTACTTC	CASSRGQSLDEQYF
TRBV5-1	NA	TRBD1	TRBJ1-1	TGCGCCAGCAGCTTGTCAGGGGGGAACACTGAAGCTTTCTTT	CASSLSGGNTEAFF
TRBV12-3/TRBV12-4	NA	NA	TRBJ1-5	TGTGCCAGCGTGACAGGTGACAATCAGCCCCAGCATTTT	CASVTGDNQPQHF
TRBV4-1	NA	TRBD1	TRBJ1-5	TGCGCCAGCAGCCAAGATTTCGGGGGGACAGGGGGCGTAGGACTTAGCAATCAGCCCCAGCATTTT	CASSQDFGGTGGVGLSNQPQHF
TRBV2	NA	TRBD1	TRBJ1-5	TGTGCCAGCAGTGGGGCCACGACAGGGGGCTTTTTTGAGGCCACATTGGACCCCCAGCATTTT	CASSGATTGGFFEATLDPQHF
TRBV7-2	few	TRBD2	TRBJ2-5	TGTGCCAGCAGCTTATACGGGACTAGCGGACAAGAGACCCAGTACTTC	CASSLYGTSGQETQYF
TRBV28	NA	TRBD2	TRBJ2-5	TGTGCCAGCAGTTTAAGCGGGAGGGCCGAAAAGACCCAGTACTTC	CASSLSGRAEKTQYF
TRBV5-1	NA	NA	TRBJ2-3	TGCGCCAGCAGCTTGGAGGTCCGCAGGGTGGGAGATACGCAGTATTTT	CASSLEVRRVGDTQYF
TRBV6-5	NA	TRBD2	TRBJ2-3	TGTGCCAGCAGTCTCAGCGGGAGGGGGGCAGATACGCAGTATTTT	CASSLSGRGADTQYF
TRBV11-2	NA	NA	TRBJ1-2	TGTGCCAGCAGCTTAGATCGGAGGAATGGCTACACCTTC	CASSLDRRNGYTF
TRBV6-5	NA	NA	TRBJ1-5	TGTGCCAGCAGAGGAAGGTGGCAGGGAAGTCAGCCCCAGCATTTT	CASRGRWQGSQPQHF
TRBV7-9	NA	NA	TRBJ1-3	TGTGCCAGCAGCTTAGACAGGGGAAACACCATATATTTT	CASSLDRGNTIYF
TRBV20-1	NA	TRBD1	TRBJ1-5	TGCAGTGCCAGTGAAGTTGGACAGGTGGTTAATCAGCCCCAGCATTTT	CSASEVGQVVNQPQHF
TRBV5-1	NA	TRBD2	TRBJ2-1	TGCGCCAGCAGCCTAGGGACTAGCGGGAGCCCATTCGGTGAGCAGTTCTTC	CASSLGTSGSPFGEQFF
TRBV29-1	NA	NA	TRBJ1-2	TGCAGCGTTGCGAGGACAGACTATGGCTACACCTTC	CSVARTDYGYTF
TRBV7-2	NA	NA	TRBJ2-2	TGTGCCAGCAGCTGGAGCACCGGGGAGCTGTTTTTT	CASSWSTGELFF
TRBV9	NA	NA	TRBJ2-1	TGTGCCAGCAGCATCACCCTCGACTGGAGCAATGAGCAGTTCTTC	CASSITLDWSNEQFF
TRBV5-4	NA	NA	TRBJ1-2	TGTGCCAGCAGCTCTACAGGGCTCTATGGCTACACCTTC	CASSSTGLYGYTF
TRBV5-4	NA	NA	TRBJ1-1	TGTGCCAGCAGCTGGTGGCGGATCGGGGTTATTACTGAAGCTTTCTTT	CASSWWRIGVITEAFF
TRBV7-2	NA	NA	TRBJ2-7	TGTGCCGGCAGTCAAGGGGGATACTCCGAGCAGTACTTC	CAGSQGGYSEQYF
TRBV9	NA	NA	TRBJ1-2	TGTGCCAGCAGCGTAGGTAACAGGGAGAAGGGCTATGGCTACACCTTC	CASSVGNREKGYGYTF
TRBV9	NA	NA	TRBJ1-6	TGTGCCAGCAGCGTAGCTGGACAGAACCATTCACCCCTCCACTTT	CASSVAGQNHSPLHF
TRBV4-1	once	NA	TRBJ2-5	TGCGCCAGCAGCCTTGAGCTCCGCCAAGAGACCCAGTACTTC	CASSLELRQETQYF
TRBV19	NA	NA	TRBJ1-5	TGTGCCAGTAACCTGGAGGGGCACAATCAGCCCCAGCATTTT	CASNLEGHNQPQHF
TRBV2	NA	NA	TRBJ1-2	TGTGCCAGCAGCCCGACAGCTGGCGGCTATGGCTACACCTTC	CASSPTAGGYGYTF
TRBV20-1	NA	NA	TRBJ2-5	TGCAGTGCTAGTTGGGGCTTAGAGACCCAGTACTTC	CSASWGLETQYF
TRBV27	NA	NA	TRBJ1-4	TGTGCCAGCAGTTTACGCGCCATATCAACTAATGAAAAACTGTTTTTT	CASSLRAISTNEKLFF
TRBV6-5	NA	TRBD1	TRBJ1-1	TGTGCCAGCAGTCCACCAAACAGGGGAAACACTGAAGCTTTCTTT	CASSPPNRGNTEAFF
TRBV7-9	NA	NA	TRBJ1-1	TGTGCCAGCAGCCCCCGTGGGGGGGCCGGTGAAGCTTTCTTT	CASSPRGGAGEAFF
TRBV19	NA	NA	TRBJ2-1	TGTGCCAGTAGAGTTCGGGAGCTCTACAATGAGCAGTTCTTC	CASRVRELYNEQFF
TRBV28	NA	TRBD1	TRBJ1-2	TGTGCCAGCAGTTTGGGACAGGGGGCGGTCTATGGCTACACCTTC	CASSLGQGAVYGYTF
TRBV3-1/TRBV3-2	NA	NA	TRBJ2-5	TGTGCCAGCAGCCCCCGGGTGGGTGTAGAGACCCAGTACTTC	CASSPRVGVETQYF